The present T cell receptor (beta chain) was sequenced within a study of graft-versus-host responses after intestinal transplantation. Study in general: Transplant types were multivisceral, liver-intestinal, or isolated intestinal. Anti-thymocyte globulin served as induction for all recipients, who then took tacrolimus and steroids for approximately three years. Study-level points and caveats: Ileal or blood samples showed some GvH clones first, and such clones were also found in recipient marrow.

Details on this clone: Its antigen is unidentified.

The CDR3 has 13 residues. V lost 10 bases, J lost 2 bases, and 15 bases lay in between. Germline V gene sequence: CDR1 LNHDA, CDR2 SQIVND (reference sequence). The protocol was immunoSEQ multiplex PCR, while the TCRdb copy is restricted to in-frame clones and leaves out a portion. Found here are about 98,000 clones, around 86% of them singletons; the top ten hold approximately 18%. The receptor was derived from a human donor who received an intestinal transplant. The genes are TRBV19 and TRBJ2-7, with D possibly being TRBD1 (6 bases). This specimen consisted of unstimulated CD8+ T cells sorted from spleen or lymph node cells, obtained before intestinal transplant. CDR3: CATSMGAAYEQYF. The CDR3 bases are TGTGCCACCAGTATGGGGGCGGCCTACGAGCAGTACTTC.